The entry below describes one T cell receptor (beta chain). The CDR3 has 18 amino acids. Germline V CDR1 and CDR2: DFQATT, SNEGSKA (reference sequence). Trimming took 1 base from V and 0 from J; bases not matched to a gene: 8. The sample comes from a study of T-cell reconstitution after alpha-beta-depleted transplantation in children. As it was prepared, the TCRbeta library received unique molecular identifiers. TCRdb ran MiXCR on the PCR reads and lists one entry per CDR3 protein. The sample holds approximately 640,000 distinct CDR3 sequences, roughly 15% seen once. The sequencing used PBMCs from the stem cell graft donor, collected from the stem cell graft. V usage is TRBV20-1 and J usage is TRBJ2-3, with 12 bases lining up with TRBD2. The source is a human donor who donated a stem cell graft to a child with acute myeloid leukemia. The CDR3 nucleotides read TGCAGTGCTAGAGGGCGGCTAGCGGGGGGGATAAGCACAGATACGCAGTATTTT. Protein sequence: CSARGRLAGGISTDTQYF.